Following are 5 T cell receptor beta chains from one sample sequenced in a study of blood T cell repertoires in COVID-19. Using immunoSEQ multiplex PCR, the repertoire was profiled, and TCRdb retains in-frame clones only, with some absent. Of about 140,000 clones detected, 65% to 85% appear once; the ten largest clones hold over 8.5%. Sequencing was performed on peripheral blood. The receptors were sampled from a man aged 50 or older with active or convalescent COVID-19.

The gene calls are TRBV3-1 (or the pseudogene TRBV3-2) and TRBJ2-1, with 11 bases aligning to TRBD2. V dropped 0 bases and J dropped 8; count of bases not matched to a gene: 12. Germline loops: CDR1 LGHDT, CDR2 YNNKEL (reference sequence). The CDR3 loop spans 18 amino acids. CDR3 in DNA: TGTGCCAGCAGCCAAGATTGGGCTAGCGGGAGGTTTGGGGATGAGCAGTTCTTC. The encoded protein is CASSQDWASGRFGDEQFF.

The V call is TRBV7-9, the J call TRBJ2-1; the D gene is possibly TRBD2 (5 bases). V was shortened by 1 base and J by 15 bases, with 13 bases between the two germline ends. This CDR3 comprises 12 residues. The germline CDR1 and CDR2 sequences are SEHNR and FQNEAQ (reference sequence). The CDR3, as DNA: TGTGCCAGCAGCTTAGTGGGAGACTTGCGGTTCTTC. Protein product: CASSLVGDLRFF.

This chain connects TRBV20-1 to TRBJ2-7; 7 nucleotides line up with TRBD2. Germline CDR1 and CDR2: DFQATT and SNEGSKA (reference sequence). The CDR3 is 12 residues long. Trimming at V came to 3 bases and at J to 6 bases, leaving 5 bases not matched to a gene. The CDR3 spells CSASGRAVEQYF. The CDR3 DNA reads as TGCAGTGCTAGTGGGAGGGCCGTCGAGCAGTACTTC.

This clone is a singleton in its sample. The chain is built from TRBV5-1 and TRBJ2-7; 10 nucleotides line up with TRBD1. CDR3 size: 15 residues. CDR1 is SGHRS and CDR2 is YFSETQ in the germline V gene. The V segment lost 1 base and the J segment 5 bases; nucleotides outside the gene matches: 6. The CDR3 protein is CASSLTGTGANEQYF. DNA for the CDR3: TGCGCCAGCAGCTTGACCGGGACAGGGGCAAACGAGCAGTACTTC.

The chain is built from TRBV11-2 and TRBJ2-7, with a possible D match to TRBD1 (6 bases). Trimming took 1 base from V and 5 from J, leaving 9 bases between them. The V gene's germline CDR1 is SGHAT and CDR2 FQNNGV. The CDR3 is 13 amino acids. This chain's CDR3 is CASSLARGHEQYF. The CDR3 DNA reads as TGTGCCAGCAGCTTAGCCAGGGGTCACGAGCAGTACTTC.